The text below deals with one T cell receptor (beta chain). This CDR3 has 15 amino acids. Trimming took off 6 bases at V and 5 bases at J, with 18 bases between the two ends. Germline lookup yields CDR1 LNHDA and CDR2 SQIVND (reference sequence). This entry belongs to a study of blood T cell repertoires in COVID-19. About the research overall: Samples taken during acute and convalescent COVID-19 were collected in the United States, Italy and Spain. T cells, B-cell-depleted T cells, or PBMCs provided the cDNA or gDNA that served as material.

As processed by the authors: Estimated nucleated cell counts came from reference gene primer amplification. Profiling relied on immunoSEQ multiplex PCR, and the TCRdb table lists in-frame clones only, not all of them. The V and J calls and the clone size are those of that table, but D and trimming were determined from the DNA. This table has some 96,000 clones, approximately 87% appearing once. The chain employs TRBV19 and TRBJ2-3, with TRBD2 as a possible D gene (6 bases). This TCR was recovered from a human donor in a cohort sampled during active COVID-19. What was sequenced was peripheral blood. CDR3 bases: TGTGCCAGTAGCCAAGCAAGGGACTTAGTAGATACGCAGTATTTT. It specifies CASSQARDLVDTQYF.